This TCR beta chain was captured by sequencing in a study of blood T cell repertoires in COVID-19. Study-level background: The United States, Italy and Spain supplied acute and convalescent COVID-19 samples.

The CDR3 spans 11 residues. V was shortened by 4 bases and J by 10 bases, with 9 bases between the two germline ends. Germline CDR1 SGDLS, CDR2 YYNGEE. Here immunoSEQ multiplex PCR was the method, and the copy in TCRdb shows in-frame clones only, minus some. Among approximately 200,000 clones, around 87% were seen once, and the ten largest hold about 2.2%. Cohort assignment relied on participant-reported clinical history. The study counted Cohort 3 donors as recovered given two negative PCRs, clearance, or symptom resolution. Sequencing was performed on PBMCs or T cells enriched from blood (not recorded which). The sequence came from a woman in her thirties who had recovered from COVID-19. J is TRBJ2-1 and V is TRBV9, with D possibly being TRBD1 (6 bases). This CDR3 is CASSTGLEQFF. Written as DNA, the CDR3 is TGTGCCAGCAGCACAGGGTTGGAGCAGTTCTTC.